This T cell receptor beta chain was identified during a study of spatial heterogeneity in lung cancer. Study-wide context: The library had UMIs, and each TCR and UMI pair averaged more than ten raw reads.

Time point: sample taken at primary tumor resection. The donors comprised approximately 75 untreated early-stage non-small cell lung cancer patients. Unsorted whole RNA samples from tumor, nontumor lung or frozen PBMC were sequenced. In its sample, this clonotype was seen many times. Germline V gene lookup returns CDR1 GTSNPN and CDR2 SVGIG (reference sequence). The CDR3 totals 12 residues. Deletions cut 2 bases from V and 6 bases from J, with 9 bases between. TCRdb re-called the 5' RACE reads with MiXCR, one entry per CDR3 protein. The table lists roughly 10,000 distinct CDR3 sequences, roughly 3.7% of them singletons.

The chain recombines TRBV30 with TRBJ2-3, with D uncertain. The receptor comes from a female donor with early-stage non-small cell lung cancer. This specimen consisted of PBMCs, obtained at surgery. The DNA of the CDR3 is TGTGCCTGGAGTCTACTATCGGATACGCAGTATTTT. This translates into CAWSLLSDTQYF.